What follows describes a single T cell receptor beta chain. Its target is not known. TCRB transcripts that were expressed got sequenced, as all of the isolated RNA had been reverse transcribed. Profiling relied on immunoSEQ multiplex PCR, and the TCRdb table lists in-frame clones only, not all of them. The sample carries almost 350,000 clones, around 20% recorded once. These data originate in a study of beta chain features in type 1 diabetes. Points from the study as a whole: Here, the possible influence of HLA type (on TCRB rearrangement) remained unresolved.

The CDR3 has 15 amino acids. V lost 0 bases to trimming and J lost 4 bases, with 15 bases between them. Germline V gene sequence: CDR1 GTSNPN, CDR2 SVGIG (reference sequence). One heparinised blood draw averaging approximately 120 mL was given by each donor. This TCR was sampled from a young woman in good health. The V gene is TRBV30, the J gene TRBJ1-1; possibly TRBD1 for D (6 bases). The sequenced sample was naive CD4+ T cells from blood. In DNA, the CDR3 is TGTGCCTGGAGTGTACTGACAGGTGGGAGCACTGAAGCTTTCTTT. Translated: CAWSVLTGGSTEAFF.